Sequencing of this TCR beta chain was carried out in a study of T cell responses to AZD1222 COVID-19 vaccine (dated by TCRdb to the early 2020s). With regard to the full study: TCR sequencing was performed for approximately 240 trial participants, of whom some 200 were given two doses of AZD1222 and 26 were given two doses of MenACWY control vaccine. Enrollment into the trials was organized by age into subgroups of 18-55, 56-69 and 70-plus years, and those subgroups contained about 160, 30 and 59 TCR-sequenced participants, respectively.

Results and caveats for the whole study, not just this receptor: A significant rise in spike-specific TCR breadth and depth was observed after two AZD1222 doses relative to day 0 and relative to MenACWY recipients. Participants were mostly white British, with more females than males. The authors suggested clonal diversity may have been underestimated. Epitopes outside the regions mutated in the B.1.351 and B.1.1.7 variants were reportedly recognized by nearly half of the unique spike-specific TCRs. Because no day 14 peak-response samples were available, repertoires were characterized only after the peak T cell response. Only five or six AZD1222 recipients were SARS-CoV-2 seropositive at baseline, limiting conclusions about previously exposed vaccinees. CD4 TCRs associated with the vaccine covered the entire spike protein, and the dominant responses were in regions 160-218 and 743-854. In the small 56-69-year group, the increase in depth fell short of significance, most likely because of low power.

This specimen's time point label, interpreted: baseline before first vaccination. According to the study, the label for this sample's treatment or condition signals: meningococcal conjugate vaccine given as trial control. Samples from vaccinated people were obtained from the UK trials COV001 and COV002, which included a single-blind randomized controlled phase 2/3 trial of AZD1222 (ChAdOx1 nCoV-19) in healthy adults. For TCRbeta chain sequencing, PBMC samples were collected from trial participants at day 0 and at day 28 after the second dose. The CDR3 regions of human TCRbeta chains were analyzed by immunosequencing. The paper's processing steps were these. Repertoire TCRs were checked for matches against a reference library of SARS-CoV-2-specific TCRs that had been generated using the MIRA antigen-specificity platform. Breadth was defined as the fraction of unique TCRs that were SARS-CoV-2-associated, and depth was defined as the fraction of total T cells that were SARS-CoV-2-associated. Using the MIRA data, each spike-specific TCR was mapped to the spike region that the TCR reacts to and placed in a CD4 or CD8 class. Log10-transformed breadth and depth values were compared by one-way ANOVA with Sidak's multiple comparisons tests. In its TCRdb copy, this immuneACCESS table keeps in-frame sequences only and misses some clones. Where compared with another copy, unresolved V genes explain less than half of these, and the others have no known cause. The D gene and trimming were derived from the DNA, and the V and J assignments and clone size from that table. This sample lists about 110,000 clones; about 92% were detected once. The ten most abundant clones make up approximately 3.1% of the sample.

Relative to germline, V is 7 bases shorter and J is 5 bases shorter, with 7 bases between their ends. Based on the germline V gene, the CDR1 and CDR2 sequences are SNHLY and FYNNEI. Its CDR3 holds 11 amino acids, cysteine through phenylalanine. Just CDR3 DNA is preserved here, 33 bases in frame from base 1. In the case of this clone: There is no known antigen for this receptor. No clone much larger than this one lies a single base away; base qualities are absent.

The chain was built from TRBV2 and TRBJ2-3, with the D gene not clear enough to name. This material consisted of peripheral blood, taken on day 0 of MenACWY control vaccination. This clonotype was obtained from an adult in good health. The DNA sequence is as follows: TGTGCCAGCAACGGCCTAGATACGCAGTATTTT. It translates to CASNGLDTQYF.